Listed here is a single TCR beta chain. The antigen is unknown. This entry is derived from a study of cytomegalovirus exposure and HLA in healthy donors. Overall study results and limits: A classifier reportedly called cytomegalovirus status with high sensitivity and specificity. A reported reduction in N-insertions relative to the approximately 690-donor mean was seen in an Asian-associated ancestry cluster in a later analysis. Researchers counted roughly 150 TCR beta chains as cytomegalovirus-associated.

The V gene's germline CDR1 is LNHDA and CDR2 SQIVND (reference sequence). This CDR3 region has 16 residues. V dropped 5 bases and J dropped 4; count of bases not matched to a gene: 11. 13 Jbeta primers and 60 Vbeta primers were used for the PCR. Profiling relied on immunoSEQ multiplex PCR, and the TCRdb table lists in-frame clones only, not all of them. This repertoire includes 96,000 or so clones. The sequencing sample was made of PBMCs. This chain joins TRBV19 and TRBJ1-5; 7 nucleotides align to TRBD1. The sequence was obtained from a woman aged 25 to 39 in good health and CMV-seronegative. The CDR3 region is CASSSDFGTANQPQHF. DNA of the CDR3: TGTGCCAGTAGTTCGGATTTCGGGACAGCGAATCAGCCCCAGCATTTT.